This T cell receptor beta chain was identified in a study of beta chain features in type 1 diabetes. The overall study: Across all samples, over 85 million sorted cells were examined. Study-wide results and caveats: Across all four CD4+ subsets, people with type 1 diabetes showed modestly shorter TCRB CDR3s.

The study reverse transcribed the entire isolated RNA, so it sequenced expressed TCRB transcripts. Clones were read by immunoSEQ multiplex PCR, and TCRdb kept only the in-frame ones, dropping some. The sample has around 710,000 clones; around 12% are singletons. The CDR3 runs 14 residues. CDR1 and CDR2 from the germline V gene are SEHNR and FQNEAQ (reference sequence). Between the trimmed V and J ends, which lost 8 bases and 0 bases, there was a span of 11 bases. Comment on this clone: The antigen is not known.

One heparinised draw of blood, averaging approximately 110 mL, came from each donor. Material: naive CD4+ T cells from blood. This receptor was identified in a man aged 25 to 40 with type 1 diabetes. The V and J genes are TRBV7-9 and TRBJ1-5; D gene uncertain. The CDR3 here is CASSREVSNQPQHF. The CDR3, as DNA: TGTGCCAGCTCAAGGGAGGTTAGCAATCAGCCCCAGCATTTT.